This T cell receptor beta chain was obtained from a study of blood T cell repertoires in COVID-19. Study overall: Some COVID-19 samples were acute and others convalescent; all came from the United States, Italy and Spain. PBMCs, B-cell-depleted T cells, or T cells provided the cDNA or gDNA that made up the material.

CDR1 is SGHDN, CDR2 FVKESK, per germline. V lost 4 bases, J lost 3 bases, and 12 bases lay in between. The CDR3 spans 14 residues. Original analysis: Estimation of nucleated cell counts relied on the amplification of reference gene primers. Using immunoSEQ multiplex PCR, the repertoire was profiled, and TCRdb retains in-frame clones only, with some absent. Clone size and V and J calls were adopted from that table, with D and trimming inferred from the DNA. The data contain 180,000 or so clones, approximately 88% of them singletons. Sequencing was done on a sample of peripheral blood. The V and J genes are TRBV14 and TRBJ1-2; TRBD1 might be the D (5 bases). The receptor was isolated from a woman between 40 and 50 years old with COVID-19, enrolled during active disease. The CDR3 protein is CASSRGGGYYGYTF. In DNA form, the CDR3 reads TGTGCCAGCAGCCGTGGCGGGGGATACTATGGCTACACCTTC.